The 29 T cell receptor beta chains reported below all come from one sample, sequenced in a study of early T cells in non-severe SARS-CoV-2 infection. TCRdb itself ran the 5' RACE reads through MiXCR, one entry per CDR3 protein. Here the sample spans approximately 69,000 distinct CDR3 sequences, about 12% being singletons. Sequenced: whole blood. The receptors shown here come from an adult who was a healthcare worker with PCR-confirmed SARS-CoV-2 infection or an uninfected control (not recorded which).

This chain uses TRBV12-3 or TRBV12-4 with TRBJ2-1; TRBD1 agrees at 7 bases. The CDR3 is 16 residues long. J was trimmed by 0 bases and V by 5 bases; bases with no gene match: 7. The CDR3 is CASSRQGPLSYNEQFF. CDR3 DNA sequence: TGTGCCAGCAGTCGACAGGGACCCCTCTCCTACAATGAGCAGTTCTTC.

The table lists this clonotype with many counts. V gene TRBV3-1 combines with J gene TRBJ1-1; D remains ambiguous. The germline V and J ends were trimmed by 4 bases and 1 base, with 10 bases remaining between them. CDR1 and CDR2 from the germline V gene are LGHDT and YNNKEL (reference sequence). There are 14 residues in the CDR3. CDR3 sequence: CASSRTARNTEAFF. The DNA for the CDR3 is TGTGCCAGCAGCCGGACGGCGCGGAACACTGAAGCTTTCTTT.

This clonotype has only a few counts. The DNA for the CDR3 is TGCGCCAGCAGCCTAAGCGGCAGCCAAGAGACCCAGTACTTC. Its translation: CASSLSGSQETQYF. The V call is TRBV4-1, the J call TRBJ2-5; D is possibly TRBD2 (5 bases). The CDR3 runs 14 residues. Germline V lookup: CDR1 MGHRA, CDR2 YSYEKL. Trimming took off 4 bases at V and 1 base at J, with 10 bases between the two ends.

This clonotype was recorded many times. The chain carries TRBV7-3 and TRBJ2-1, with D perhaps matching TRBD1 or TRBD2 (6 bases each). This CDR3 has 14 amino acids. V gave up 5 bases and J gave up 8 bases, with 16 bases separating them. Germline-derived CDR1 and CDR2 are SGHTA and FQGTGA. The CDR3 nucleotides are TGTGCCAGCAGCCCCCGGGGGCTGTCGGATGAGCAGTTCTTC. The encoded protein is CASSPRGLSDEQFF.

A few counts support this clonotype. The CDR3 nucleotides are TGCAGTGCTCCATCGGGGGGGCGGAACACTGAAGCTTTCTTT. This translates into CSAPSGGRNTEAFF. The chain employs TRBV20-1 and TRBJ1-1, with D tentatively TRBD1 (6 bases). Trimming stripped 5 bases from V and 1 base from J, with 14 bases between. This CDR3 is built from 14 residues. Germline V gives CDR1 DFQATT, CDR2 SNEGSKA (reference sequence).

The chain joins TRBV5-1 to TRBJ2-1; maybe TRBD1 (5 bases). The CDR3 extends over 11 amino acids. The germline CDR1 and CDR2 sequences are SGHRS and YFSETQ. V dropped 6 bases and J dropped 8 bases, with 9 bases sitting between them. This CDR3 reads CASTQGYEQFF. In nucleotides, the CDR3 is TGCGCCAGCACCCAGGGCTATGAGCAGTTCTTC.

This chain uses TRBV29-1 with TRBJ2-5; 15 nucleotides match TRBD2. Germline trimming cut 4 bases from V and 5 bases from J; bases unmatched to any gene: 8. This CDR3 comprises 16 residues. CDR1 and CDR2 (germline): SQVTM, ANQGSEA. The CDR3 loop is CSVGGGLAGGGETQYF. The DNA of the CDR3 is TGCAGCGTTGGAGGGGGACTAGCGGGAGGCGGTGAGACCCAGTACTTC.

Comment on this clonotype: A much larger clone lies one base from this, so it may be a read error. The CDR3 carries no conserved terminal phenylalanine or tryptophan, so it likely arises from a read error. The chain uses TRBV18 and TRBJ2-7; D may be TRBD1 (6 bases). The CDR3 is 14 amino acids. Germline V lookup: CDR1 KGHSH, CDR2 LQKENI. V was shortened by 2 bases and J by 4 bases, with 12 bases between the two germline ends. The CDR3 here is CASSPSQGKYEQYS. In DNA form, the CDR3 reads TGTGCCAGCTCACCATCTCAGGGGAAATACGAGCAGTACTCC.

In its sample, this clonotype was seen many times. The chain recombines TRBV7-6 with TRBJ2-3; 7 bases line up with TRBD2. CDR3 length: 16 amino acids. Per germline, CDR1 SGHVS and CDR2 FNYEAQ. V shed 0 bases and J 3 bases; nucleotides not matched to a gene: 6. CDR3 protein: CASSLAGGRSTDTQYF. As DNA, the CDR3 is TGTGCCAGCAGCTTAGCGGGGGGGAGATCGACAGATACGCAGTATTTT.

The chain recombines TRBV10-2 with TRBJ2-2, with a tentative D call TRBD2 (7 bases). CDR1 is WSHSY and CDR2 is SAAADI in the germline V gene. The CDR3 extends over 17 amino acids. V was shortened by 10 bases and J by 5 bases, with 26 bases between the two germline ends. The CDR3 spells CATGQGRELSGTGELFF. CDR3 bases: TGCGCCACCGGGCAGGGGCGGGAGCTATCGGGGACCGGGGAGCTGTTTTTT.

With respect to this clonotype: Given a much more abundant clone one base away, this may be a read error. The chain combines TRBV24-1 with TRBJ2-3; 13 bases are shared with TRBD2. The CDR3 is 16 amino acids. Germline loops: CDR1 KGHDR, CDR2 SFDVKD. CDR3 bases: TGTGCCACCTGTGATGGACTAGCGGGAGTGATAGATACGCAGTATTTT. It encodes CATCDGLAGVIDTQYF.

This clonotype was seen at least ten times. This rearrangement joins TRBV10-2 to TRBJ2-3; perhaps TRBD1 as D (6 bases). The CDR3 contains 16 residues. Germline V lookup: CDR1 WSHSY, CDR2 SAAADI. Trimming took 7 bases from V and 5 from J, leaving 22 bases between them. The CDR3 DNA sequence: TGCGCCAGCACCCAAGGGGGAGACCCTCGTGGAGATACGCAGTATTTT. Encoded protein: CASTQGGDPRGDTQYF.

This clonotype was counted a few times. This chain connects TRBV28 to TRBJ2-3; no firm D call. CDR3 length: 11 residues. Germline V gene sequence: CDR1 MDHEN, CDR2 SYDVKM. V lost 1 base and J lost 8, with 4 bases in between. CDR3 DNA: TGTGCCAGCAGTTTATTGCTTACGCAGTATTTT. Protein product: CASSLLLTQYF. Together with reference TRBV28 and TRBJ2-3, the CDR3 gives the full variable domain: DVKVTQSSRYLVKRTGEKVFLECVQDMDHENMFWYRQDPGLGLRLIYFSYDVKMKEKGDIPEGYSVSREKKERFSLILESASTNQTSMYLCASSLLLTQYFGPGTRLTVL.

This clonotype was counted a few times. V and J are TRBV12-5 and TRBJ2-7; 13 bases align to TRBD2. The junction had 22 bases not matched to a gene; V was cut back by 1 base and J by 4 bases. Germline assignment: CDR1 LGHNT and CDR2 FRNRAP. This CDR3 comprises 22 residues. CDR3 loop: CASGLGTRGLAGVGRYSYEQYF. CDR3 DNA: TGTGCTAGTGGTTTGGGGACACGTGGACTAGCGGGAGTTGGTCGGTATTCGTACGAGCAGTACTTC.

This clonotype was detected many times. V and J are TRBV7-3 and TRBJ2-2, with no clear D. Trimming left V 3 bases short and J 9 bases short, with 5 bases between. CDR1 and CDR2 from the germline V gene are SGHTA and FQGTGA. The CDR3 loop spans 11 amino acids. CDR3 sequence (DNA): TGTGCCAGCAGCTTCGGCCGGGAGCTGTTTTTT. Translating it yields CASSFGRELFF.

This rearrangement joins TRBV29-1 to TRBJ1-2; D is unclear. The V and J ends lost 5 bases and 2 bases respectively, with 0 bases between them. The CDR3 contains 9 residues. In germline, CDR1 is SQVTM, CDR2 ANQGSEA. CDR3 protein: CSVNYGYTF. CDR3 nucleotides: TGCAGCGTTAACTATGGCTACACCTTC. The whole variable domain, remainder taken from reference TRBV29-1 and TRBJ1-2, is SAVISQKPSRDICQRGTSLTIQCQVDSQVTMMFWYRQQPGQSLTLIATANQGSEATYESGFVIDKFPISRPNLTFSTLTVSNMSPEDSSIYLCSVNYGYTFGSGTRLTVV.

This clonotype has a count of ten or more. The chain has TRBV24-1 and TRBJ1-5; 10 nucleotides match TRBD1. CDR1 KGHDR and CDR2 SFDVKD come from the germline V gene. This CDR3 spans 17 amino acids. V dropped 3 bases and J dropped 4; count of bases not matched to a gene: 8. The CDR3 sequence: CATSDNRDRGRNQPQHF. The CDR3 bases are TGTGCCACCAGTGATAACCGAGACAGGGGGCGAAATCAGCCCCAGCATTTT.

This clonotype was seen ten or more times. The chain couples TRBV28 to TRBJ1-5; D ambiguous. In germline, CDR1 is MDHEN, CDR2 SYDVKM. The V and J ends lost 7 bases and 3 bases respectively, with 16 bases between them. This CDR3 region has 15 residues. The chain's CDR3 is CASTTWTGDNQPQHF. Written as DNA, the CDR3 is TGTGCCAGCACTACTTGGACCGGAGACAATCAGCCCCAGCATTTT.

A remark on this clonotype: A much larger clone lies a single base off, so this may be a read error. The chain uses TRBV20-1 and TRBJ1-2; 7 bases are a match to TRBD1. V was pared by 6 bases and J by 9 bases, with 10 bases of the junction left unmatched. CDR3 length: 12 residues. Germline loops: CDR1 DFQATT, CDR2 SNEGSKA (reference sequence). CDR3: CSAPGRGYSYTF. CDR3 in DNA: TGCAGTGCACCCGGCAGGGGGTATAGCTACACCTTC.

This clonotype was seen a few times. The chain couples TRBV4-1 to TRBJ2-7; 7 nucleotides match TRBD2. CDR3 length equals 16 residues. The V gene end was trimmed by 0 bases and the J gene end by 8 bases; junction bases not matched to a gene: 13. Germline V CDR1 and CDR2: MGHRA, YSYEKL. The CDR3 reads CASSQEISGPGRKQYF. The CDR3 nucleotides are TGCGCCAGCAGCCAAGAGATTAGCGGGCCGGGGCGGAAGCAGTACTTC.

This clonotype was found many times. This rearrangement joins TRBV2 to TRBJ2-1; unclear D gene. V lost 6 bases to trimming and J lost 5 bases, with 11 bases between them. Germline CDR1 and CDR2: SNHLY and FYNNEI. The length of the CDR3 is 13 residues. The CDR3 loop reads CASRPDYNNEQFF. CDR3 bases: TGTGCCAGCAGGCCGGATTACAACAATGAGCAGTTCTTC.

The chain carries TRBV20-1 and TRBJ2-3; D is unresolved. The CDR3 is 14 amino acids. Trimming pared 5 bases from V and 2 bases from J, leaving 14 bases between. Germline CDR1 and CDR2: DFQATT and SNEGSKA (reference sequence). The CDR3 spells CSALDNLDTDTQYF. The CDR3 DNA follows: TGCAGTGCTTTAGACAACCTAGACACAGATACGCAGTATTTT.

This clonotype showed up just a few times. The CDR3 region is CSAPGTNEAFF. The CDR3 DNA sequence: TGCAGTGCCCCTGGGACGAATGAAGCTTTCTTT. The V and J genes are TRBV20-1 and TRBJ1-1, with a weak D call TRBD1 (5 bases). This CDR3 has 11 amino acids. The V gene's germline CDR1 is DFQATT and CDR2 SNEGSKA (reference sequence). With 6 bases removed from V and 7 bases from J, the gap between germline ends came to 12 bases.

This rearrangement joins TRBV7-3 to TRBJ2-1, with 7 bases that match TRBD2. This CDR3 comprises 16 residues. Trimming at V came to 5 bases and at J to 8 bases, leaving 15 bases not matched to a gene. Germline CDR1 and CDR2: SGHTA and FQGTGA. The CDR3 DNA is TGTGCCAGCAGCCCCCTAGGCGGGAGAAACCGGGATGAGCAGTTCTTC. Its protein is CASSPLGGRNRDEQFF.

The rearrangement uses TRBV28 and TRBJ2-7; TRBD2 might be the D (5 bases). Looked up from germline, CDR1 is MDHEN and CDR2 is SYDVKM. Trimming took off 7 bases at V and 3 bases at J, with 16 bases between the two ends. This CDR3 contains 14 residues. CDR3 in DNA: TGTGCCAGCACCTCCCGTCCCGGGATCTACGAGCAGTACTTC. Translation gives CASTSRPGIYEQYF.

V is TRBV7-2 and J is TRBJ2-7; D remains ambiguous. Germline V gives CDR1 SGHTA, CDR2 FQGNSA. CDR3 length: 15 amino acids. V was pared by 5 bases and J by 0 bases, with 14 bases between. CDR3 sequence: CASSLSPVPSYEQYF. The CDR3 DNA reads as TGTGCCAGCAGCCTCAGTCCCGTCCCCTCCTACGAGCAGTACTTC.

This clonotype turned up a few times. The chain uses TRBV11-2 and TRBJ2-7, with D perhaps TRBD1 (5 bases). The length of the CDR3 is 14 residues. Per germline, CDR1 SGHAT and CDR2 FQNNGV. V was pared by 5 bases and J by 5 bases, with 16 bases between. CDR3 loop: CASSAAGNRNEQYF. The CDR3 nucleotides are TGTGCCAGCAGCGCCGCAGGGAATCGGAACGAGCAGTACTTC. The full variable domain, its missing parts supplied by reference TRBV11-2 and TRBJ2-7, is EAGVAQSPRYKIIEKRQSVAFWCNPISGHATLYWYQQILGQGPKLLIQFQNNGVVDDSQLPKDRFSAERLKGVDSTLKIQPAKLEDSAVYLCASSAAGNRNEQYFGPGTRLTVT.

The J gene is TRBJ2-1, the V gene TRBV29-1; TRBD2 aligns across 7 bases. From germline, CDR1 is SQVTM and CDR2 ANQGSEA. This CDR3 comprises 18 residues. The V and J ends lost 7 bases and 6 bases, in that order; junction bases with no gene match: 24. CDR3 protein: CSAQWTTTSDLLGNEQFF. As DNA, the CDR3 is TGCAGCGCCCAGTGGACGACTACTAGCGATCTCCTTGGCAATGAGCAGTTCTTC.

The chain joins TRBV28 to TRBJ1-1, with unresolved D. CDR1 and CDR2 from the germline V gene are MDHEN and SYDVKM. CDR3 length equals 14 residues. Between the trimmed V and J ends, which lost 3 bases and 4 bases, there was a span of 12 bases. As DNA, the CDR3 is TGTGCCAGCAGTTTGAGAGGGCTTACCACTGAAGCTTTCTTT. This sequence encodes CASSLRGLTTEAFF.